The sequence of this T cell receptor (beta chain) was determined in a study of vaccination effects on CD4 cells after COVID-19. Study summary: As their vaccination, participants received two doses of either BNT162b2 or mRNA-1273.

Study-wide points: Late post-vaccination samples showed marked contraction of infection- and vaccine-induced clones.

Sequencing was preceded by expansion of antigen-specific CD4+ T cells with viral peptide pools in the ViraFEST assay. Scientists isolated CD4+ T cells after an approximately 11-day culture period ended. Under 2.5 million PBMC were placed in each well, which was supplemented with 10 IU/ml IL-2 and roughly 9 ug/ml peptides. Here immunoSEQ multiplex PCR was the method, and the copy in TCRdb shows in-frame clones only, minus some. The sample lists roughly 20,000 clones, 70% to 80% occurring once. About this clone: Its target is unknown.

V was clipped by 4 bases and J by 6 bases, with 12 bases between them. The length of the CDR3 is 14 residues. The germline V gene encodes CDR1 LNHDA and CDR2 SQIVND (reference sequence). This clonotype was obtained from a human donor who received a COVID-19 vaccine. The V gene is TRBV19, the J gene TRBJ1-4; TRBD1 might be the D (6 bases). Sequenced here: CD4+ T cells from PBMCs cultured with HCoV-229E spike peptides, sampled before COVID-19 vaccination. Here the CDR3 DNA reads TGTGCCAGTAGTAACAGGGCGAGTGATGAAAAACTGTTTTTT. Residues: CASSNRASDEKLFF.